What follows are 28 T cell receptor beta chains derived from one specimen sequenced in a study of blood T cell repertoires in COVID-19. The data were produced by immunoSEQ multiplex PCR, yet TCRdb's version contains in-frame clones alone and is incomplete. The data contain 200,000 to 250,000 clones, more than 80% of them singletons. Sequencing input: PBMCs or T cells enriched from blood (not recorded which). All receptors derive from a woman in her 40s with acute COVID-19.

The chain carries TRBV5-6 and TRBJ2-6; 10 bases line up with TRBD1. This CDR3 spans 17 amino acids. V shed 2 bases, J shed 2 bases, and the junction held 4 bases outside the gene matches. Germline V gene lookup returns CDR1 SGHDT and CDR2 YYEEEE. CDR3 DNA sequence: TGTGCCAGCAGCTTCTTGACAGGGGGCGCTGGGGCCAACGTCCTGACTTTC. Its translation is CASSFLTGGAGANVLTF.

The V gene is TRBV2, the J gene TRBJ1-2; no clear D gene. V lost 0 bases and J lost 7, with 12 bases in between. The CDR3 loop spans 14 amino acids. Looked up from germline, CDR1 is SNHLY and CDR2 is FYNNEI. The CDR3 DNA sequence: TGTGCCAGCAGTGAAGCAGGAGGACGGCGTGGCTACACCTTC. It encodes CASSEAGGRRGYTF.

The count of this clone is one. The chain recombines TRBV5-5 with TRBJ1-6, with 8 bases fitting TRBD1. The CDR3 has 15 amino acids. Germline V gives CDR1 SGHKS, CDR2 YYEKEE (reference sequence). The V and J ends lost 4 bases and 3 bases, in that order; junction bases with no gene match: 3. This CDR3 is CASSGGTGYNSPLHF. CDR3 DNA: TGTGCCAGCAGCGGAGGGACAGGCTATAATTCACCCCTCCACTTT.

This clone turned up a few times. The genes are TRBV5-5 and TRBJ1-2, with a possible D match to TRBD1 (6 bases). V gave up 10 bases and J gave up 4 bases, with 14 bases separating them. Germline-derived CDR1 and CDR2 are SGHKS and YYEKEE (reference sequence). The length of the CDR3 is 12 residues. DNA of the CDR3: TGTGCCCCCCTCCCAGGGGCCTATGGCTACACCTTC. Translated: CAPLPGAYGYTF. Full variable domain (missing parts from reference TRBV5-5 and TRBJ1-2): DAGVTQSPTHLIKTRGQQVTLRCSPISGHKSVSWYQQVLGQGPQFIFQYYEKEERGRGNFPDRFSARQFPNYSSELNVNALLLGDSALYLCAPLPGAYGYTFGSGTRLTVV.

The V and J genes are TRBV24-1 and TRBJ2-7; D gene ambiguous. The CDR3 length is 15 residues. Germline V CDR1 and CDR2: KGHDR, SFDVKD. The V and J ends lost 5 bases and 6 bases respectively, with 19 bases between them. The CDR3 DNA follows: TGTGCCACCAGTGTCCGAACACCCGATTATCTCGAGCAGTACTTC. Its protein product is CATSVRTPDYLEQYF.

V and J are TRBV19 and TRBJ1-1, with D hard to call. The CDR3 runs to 16 residues. Germline V gene lookup returns CDR1 LNHDA and CDR2 SQIVND (reference sequence). V gave up 2 bases and J gave up 0 bases, with 13 bases separating them. CDR3 amino acids: CASSILQNNMNTEAFF. The CDR3 DNA sequence: TGTGCCAGTAGTATATTACAGAATAATATGAACACTGAAGCTTTCTTT.

This clone appeared once. V is TRBV25-1 and J is TRBJ1-1, with 8 bases aligning to TRBD1. The CDR3 is made up of 15 amino acids. Germline V lookup: CDR1 MGHDK, CDR2 SYGVNS. V was clipped by 3 bases and J by 6 bases; unmatched bases: 9. The CDR3, as DNA: TGTGCCAGCAGTGATCGGATCAGGGGGCGAGCTGAAGCTTTCTTT. Encoded protein: CASSDRIRGRAEAFF.

The gene calls are TRBV7-9 and TRBJ1-2, with D unresolved. This CDR3 is built from 11 residues. Germline values: CDR1 SEHNR, CDR2 FQNEAQ (reference sequence). V lost 11 bases and J 5 bases, leaving 12 bases between the germline ends. DNA of the CDR3: TGTGCCTCGAGGCTTGGGTATGGCTACACCTTC. Translating gives CASRLGYGYTF.

V and J are TRBV25-1 and TRBJ1-3; weak D call: TRBD1 (6 bases). The CDR3 totals 13 residues. Germline V gives CDR1 MGHDK, CDR2 SYGVNS. The V gene lost 7 bases and the J gene lost 8 bases, with 15 bases spanning the gap. The CDR3 DNA sequence: TGTGCCAGCATTCCACAGGGAAGTTACACCATATATTTT. It codes for CASIPQGSYTIYF.

This chain uses TRBV4-3 with TRBJ2-1; D remains unclear. The V gene lost 4 bases and the J gene lost 9 bases, with 13 bases spanning the gap. The CDR3 has 13 residues. Germline CDR1 LGHNA, CDR2 YSLEER. For the CDR3, the DNA is TGCGCCAGCAGCCGCTTGGTATGGAGTGAGCAGTTCTTC. This gives the protein CASSRLVWSEQFF.

This sequence joins TRBV27 and TRBJ1-5; D might be TRBD1 (5 bases). Looked up from germline, CDR1 is MNHEY and CDR2 is SMNVEV (reference sequence). V was clipped by 3 bases and J by 3 bases, with 9 bases between them. The CDR3 consists of 14 residues. The CDR3 sequence: CASSFQGHNQPQHF. The CDR3 DNA reads as TGTGCCAGCAGTTTTCAAGGACACAATCAGCCCCAGCATTTT.

The CDR3 DNA is TGTGCCAGCAGGTCTACCCCGGGACTAGCGGGGGGCCGCACAGATACGCAGTATTTT. Amino acid sequence: CASRSTPGLAGGRTDTQYF. The chain uses TRBV3-1 (or the pseudogene TRBV3-2) and TRBJ2-3; 15 bases line up with TRBD2. This CDR3 contains 19 residues. Trimming removed 6 bases from V and 1 base from J; junction bases left unmatched: 11. CDR1 and CDR2 (germline): LGHDT, YNNKEL (reference sequence).

The chain has TRBV7-3 and TRBJ1-1, with D maybe TRBD1 (5 bases). V dropped 5 bases and J dropped 3 bases, with 13 bases sitting between them. This CDR3 is 14 amino acids long. Germline assignment: CDR1 SGHTA and CDR2 FQGTGA. The chain's CDR3 is CASSQTGGHTEAFF. The CDR3 DNA reads as TGTGCCAGCAGCCAAACCGGGGGACACACTGAAGCTTTCTTT. Variable domain in full (rest from reference TRBV7-3 and TRBJ1-1): GAGVSQTPSNKVTEKGKYVELRCDPISGHTALYWYRQSLGQGPEFLIYFQGTGAADDSGLPNDRFFAVRPEGSVSTLKIQRTERGDSAVYLCASSQTGGHTEAFFGQGTRLTVV.

This clone was seen a few times. The chain combines TRBV6-5 with TRBJ2-5; D is unclear. The CDR3 contains 10 residues. Deletions cut 8 bases from V and 3 bases from J, with 4 bases between. Germline assignment: CDR1 MNHEY and CDR2 SVGAGI. The CDR3 spells CASGKETQYF. DNA of the CDR3: TGTGCCAGCGGCAAAGAGACCCAGTACTTC.

The chain recombines TRBV19 with TRBJ1-5; a possible D gene is TRBD1 (5 bases). The CDR3 runs 15 residues. V was trimmed by 7 bases and J by 0 bases, leaving 13 bases between them. The germline V gene encodes CDR1 LNHDA and CDR2 SQIVND (reference sequence). The CDR3 DNA sequence: TGTGCCAGTACAATCGTGACAGCTAGCAATCAGCCCCAGCATTTT. Protein: CASTIVTASNQPQHF.

The chain couples TRBV7-2 to TRBJ1-3; the D gene is possibly TRBD1 (6 bases). Germline CDR1 and CDR2: SGHTA and FQGNSA. The CDR3 is 13 residues long. V lost 9 bases and J 2 bases, leaving 11 bases between the germline ends. The chain's CDR3 is CASVEGAGNTIYF. CDR3 coding DNA: TGTGCCAGTGTTGAGGGGGCTGGAAACACCATATATTTT.

This sequence joins TRBV15 and TRBJ1-1; 7 nucleotides agree with TRBD1. Trimming took 1 base from V and 0 from J; bases not matched to a gene: 2. Germline CDR1 is LNHNV and CDR2 is YYDKDF (reference sequence). The CDR3 is made up of 15 amino acids. The CDR3 loop reads CATSRAGTVNTEAFF. Here the CDR3 DNA reads TGTGCCACCAGCAGAGCCGGGACAGTGAACACTGAAGCTTTCTTT.

The chain recombines TRBV19 with TRBJ1-2; 8 nucleotides line up with TRBD1. Germline V gene lookup returns CDR1 LNHDA and CDR2 SQIVND (reference sequence). The CDR3 loop spans 14 amino acids. Losses at the gene ends were 4 bases for V and 4 bases for J; bases not matched to a gene: 5. DNA for the CDR3: TGTGCCAGTAGTACAGGACAGGGTAGCTATGGCTACACCTTC. The encoded protein is CASSTGQGSYGYTF.

This chain joins TRBV7-8 and TRBJ2-5; the match to TRBD2 covers 11 bases. This CDR3 spans 17 amino acids. The junction had 5 bases not matched to a gene; V was cut back by 2 bases and J by 0 bases. Germline-derived CDR1 and CDR2 are SGHVS and FQNEAQ. The CDR3 loop reads CASSLSPSGGYQETQYF. The CDR3 DNA is TGTGCCAGCAGCTTATCCCCTAGCGGGGGGTACCAAGAGACCCAGTACTTC. Variable domain in full (rest from reference TRBV7-8 and TRBJ2-5): GAGVSQSPRYKVAKRGQDVALRCDPISGHVSLFWYQQALGQGPEFLTYFQNEAQLDKSGLPSDRFFAERPEGSVSTLKIQRTQQEDSAVYLCASSLSPSGGYQETQYFGPGTRLLVL.

This sequence joins TRBV2 and TRBJ1-2; a possible D gene is TRBD1 (5 bases). Between the trimmed V and J ends, which lost 8 bases and 6 bases, there was a span of 13 bases. Germline lookup yields CDR1 SNHLY and CDR2 FYNNEI. This CDR3 comprises 12 residues. The CDR3 sequence: CASDRAPDGYTF. In DNA, the CDR3 is TGTGCCAGCGACAGAGCCCCAGATGGCTACACCTTC.

The chain has TRBV18 and TRBJ1-3, with D perhaps TRBD1 (5 bases). The germline gives CDR1 KGHSH, CDR2 LQKENI. The CDR3 is made up of 15 amino acids. V was pared by 2 bases and J by 0 bases, with 8 bases between. CDR3 loop: CASSPAQASGNTIYF. DNA of the CDR3: TGTGCCAGCTCACCAGCACAGGCCTCTGGAAACACCATATATTTT.

The chain employs TRBV7-8 and TRBJ2-3; 8 nucleotides line up with TRBD1. The CDR3 runs to 15 residues. Germline CDR1 is SGHVS and CDR2 is FQNEAQ. The V gene end was trimmed by 5 bases and the J gene end by 3 bases; junction bases not matched to a gene: 7. The CDR3 reads CASSAHRGRTDTQYF. CDR3 bases: TGTGCCAGCAGCGCTCACAGGGGGAGAACAGATACGCAGTATTTT.

The chain couples TRBV5-1 to TRBJ1-2, with a weak D call TRBD1 (5 bases). V was cut by 4 bases and J by 6 bases, with 7 bases left in between. Germline V lookup: CDR1 SGHRS, CDR2 YFSETQ. The CDR3 consists of 11 residues. In nucleotides, the CDR3 is TGCGCCAGCAGCGGGGGGAATGGCTACACCTTC. Translating gives CASSGGNGYTF.

The J gene is TRBJ2-2, the V gene TRBV4-1; D unclear. This CDR3 is built from 16 residues. Germline lookup yields CDR1 MGHRA and CDR2 YSYEKL. Trimming took off 0 bases at V and 4 bases at J, with 12 bases between the two ends. CDR3 amino acids: CASSQERYSSTGELFF. As DNA, the CDR3 is TGCGCCAGCAGCCAAGAGCGGTACTCAAGCACCGGGGAGCTGTTTTTT.

This chain uses TRBV27 with TRBJ2-7; weak D call: TRBD2 (6 bases). Germline V gene lookup returns CDR1 MNHEY and CDR2 SMNVEV (reference sequence). This CDR3 is 15 amino acids long. Trimming shortened V by 7 bases and J by 5 bases, and 21 bases separated the two germline ends. The CDR3 loop reads CASKLAGGVRHEQYF. The CDR3 nucleotides read TGTGCCAGCAAACTCGCTGGCGGGGTACGGCACGAGCAGTACTTC.

The rearrangement joins TRBV4-1 to TRBJ1-1; D is perhaps TRBD1 (5 bases). Trimming took off 3 bases at V and 0 bases at J, with 11 bases between the two ends. The germline V gene has CDR1 MGHRA and CDR2 YSYEKL. The CDR3 extends over 15 amino acids. The CDR3 nucleotides are TGCGCCAGCAGCCAGACGGACACTATGAACACTGAAGCTTTCTTT. It codes for CASSQTDTMNTEAFF.

V and J are TRBV28 and TRBJ2-7, with 10 bases fitting TRBD1. The CDR3 runs 15 residues. Germline trimming cut 6 bases from V and 4 bases from J; bases unmatched to any gene: 9. CDR1 is MDHEN, CDR2 SYDVKM, per germline. CDR3 sequence (DNA): TGTGCCAGCAGCAGGCCTGGACAGGGGGAATACGAGCAGTACTTC. Encoded protein: CASSRPGQGEYEQYF.

The J gene is TRBJ2-7, the V gene TRBV11-2, with TRBD1 identical over 11 bases. This CDR3 contains 14 residues. J lost 3 bases, V lost 5 bases, and 3 bases had no gene match. The germline V gene has CDR1 SGHAT and CDR2 FQNNGV. For the CDR3, the DNA is TGTGCCAGCAGCCACGGGACAGGGGGCTACGAGCAGTACTTC. Protein: CASSHGTGGYEQYF. Drawing the rest from reference TRBV11-2 and TRBJ2-7, the complete variable domain is EAGVAQSPRYKIIEKRQSVAFWCNPISGHATLYWYQQILGQGPKLLIQFQNNGVVDDSQLPKDRFSAERLKGVDSTLKIQPAKLEDSAVYLCASSHGTGGYEQYFGPGTRLTVT.